This passage covers 24 T cell receptor beta chains from one sample sequenced in a study of cytomegalovirus exposure and HLA in healthy donors. 13 Jbeta primers and 60 Vbeta primers were used for the PCR. This table comes from immunoSEQ multiplex PCR, and its TCRdb copy is limited to in-frame clones, with some not included. There are about 180,000 clones in the sample; over 70% occur only once, and about 2.9% lies in the top ten. The sequencing input was PBMCs. The origin of the receptors is a male donor in good health and CMV-seronegative.

The chain carries TRBV6-5 and TRBJ1-5; 9 nucleotides agree with TRBD1. Germline assignment: CDR1 MNHEY and CDR2 SVGAGI. CDR3 length: 15 amino acids. Unmatched junction bases numbered 9, after V lost 6 bases and J lost 6 bases. The CDR3 DNA reads as TGTGCCAGCAGCCCCCTCGGGACAGGGCCTCAGCCCCAGCATTTT. Protein sequence: CASSPLGTGPQPQHF.

The DNA of the CDR3 is TGTGCCAGTATCGGGGGGAACACTGAAGCTTTCTTT. Residues: CASIGGNTEAFF. The chain combines TRBV19 with TRBJ1-1; D may be TRBD1 (5 bases). The V gene's germline CDR1 is LNHDA and CDR2 SQIVND (reference sequence). V was shortened by 7 bases and J by 1 base, with 7 bases between the two germline ends. This CDR3 has 12 residues.

The chain couples TRBV20-1 to TRBJ1-2; tentative D call: TRBD1 (6 bases). V lost 5 bases and J 8 bases, leaving 12 bases between the germline ends. Germline V gene data show CDR1 as DFQATT and CDR2 as SNEGSKA (reference sequence). The CDR3 sequence is 11 residues long. The CDR3 region is CSAALGGGYTF. The CDR3 DNA is TGCAGTGCTGCTTTAGGGGGAGGCTACACCTTC.

This chain links TRBV30 with TRBJ2-1, with TRBD2 matching 9 bases. The junction had 3 bases not matched to a gene; V was cut back by 2 bases and J by 4 bases. CDR1 is GTSNPN and CDR2 is SVGIG in the germline V gene (reference sequence). CDR3 length equals 14 residues. CDR3 residues: CAWSKLAGYNEQFF. The DNA of the CDR3 is TGTGCCTGGAGTAAGCTAGCGGGATACAATGAGCAGTTCTTC.

This rearrangement joins TRBV4-1 to TRBJ1-5; the D gene is possibly TRBD1 (5 bases). The V end was cut by 0 bases, the J end by 6 bases, with 9 bases between. The V gene's germline CDR1 is MGHRA and CDR2 YSYEKL. The CDR3 length is 14 residues. Here the CDR3 DNA reads TGCGCCAGCAGCCAAGAAAGGGGCGGTCAGCCCCAGCATTTT. Translating it yields CASSQERGGQPQHF.

The chain couples TRBV19 to TRBJ1-1; no firm D call. Germline values: CDR1 LNHDA, CDR2 SQIVND (reference sequence). The CDR3 is made up of 14 amino acids. V lost 3 bases to trimming and J lost 4 bases, with 12 bases between them. The CDR3 DNA reads TGTGCCAGTAGTATTGGCAGCGCTGGCACTGAAGCTTTCTTT. It translates to CASSIGSAGTEAFF.

The chain links TRBV7-9 to TRBJ1-4, with 8 nucleotides matching TRBD1. Germline CDR1 and CDR2: SEHNR and FQNEAQ (reference sequence). The CDR3 spans 14 residues. After removal of 1 base from V and 5 bases from J, the junction contained 0 bases not matched to a gene. The CDR3 loop is CASSLGQGNEKLFF. The CDR3 nucleotides read TGTGCCAGCAGCTTAGGACAGGGGAATGAAAAACTGTTTTTT.

V gene TRBV6-6 combines with J gene TRBJ1-3, with D hard to call. Trimming cost V 6 bases and J 0 bases, with 12 bases left between them. CDR3 length: 15 amino acids. Germline V gives CDR1 MNHNY, CDR2 SVGAGI (reference sequence). CDR3 sequence reads: CASSRNPGSGNTIYF. For the CDR3, the DNA is TGTGCCAGCAGCCGAAATCCAGGCTCTGGAAACACCATATATTTT.

CDR3 loop: CASSYAGQGLGQPQHF. The CDR3, as DNA: TGTGCCAGCAGTTACGCGGGACAGGGGTTGGGCCAGCCCCAGCATTTT. The chain uses TRBV6-6 and TRBJ1-5; TRBD1 agrees at 10 bases. V lost 2 bases, J lost 7 bases, and 8 bases stayed unmatched. The CDR3 has 16 residues. The germline gives CDR1 MNHNY, CDR2 SVGAGI (reference sequence).

This clone was observed once. The chain couples TRBV21-1 to TRBJ1-3; the table's TRBD1 call for D was not verified on the DNA. TRBV21-1 is noted as a pseudogene. The length of the CDR3 is 19 residues. The CDR3 is CASSAKEEGHLASGNTIYF. CDR3 coding DNA: TGTGCCAGCAGCGCAAAGGAAGAGGGACACCTTGCCTCTGGAAACACCATATATTTT.

This chain connects TRBV30 to TRBJ1-2, with a tentative D call TRBD1 (6 bases). Trimming removed 4 bases at V and 2 bases at J, with 11 bases between. The CDR3 runs 13 residues. CDR1 and CDR2 from the germline V gene are GTSNPN and SVGIG (reference sequence). The DNA for the CDR3 is TGTGCCTGGACGGACAGATGGAACTATGGCTACACCTTC. This gives the protein CAWTDRWNYGYTF. Full variable domain (rest looked up from reference TRBV30 and TRBJ1-2): SQTIHQWPATLVQPVGSPLSLECTVEGTSNPNLYWYRQAAGRGLQLLFYSVGIGQISSEVPQNLSASRPQDRQFILSSKKLLLSDSGFYLCAWTDRWNYGYTFGSGTRLTVV.

The CDR3 region is CASSLLLAIGKETQYF. The DNA of the CDR3 is TGTGCCAGCAGCTTGCTACTAGCGATAGGGAAAGAGACCCAGTACTTC. This chain connects TRBV7-2 to TRBJ2-5, with 7 bases fitting TRBD2. Trimming cost V 3 bases and J 3 bases; bases outside gene matches: 10. This CDR3 comprises 16 residues. Germline V gene lookup returns CDR1 SGHTA and CDR2 FQGNSA.

The V call is TRBV7-9, the J call TRBJ1-5; TRBD1 might be the D (5 bases). Per the germline V gene, CDR1 is SEHNR and CDR2 is FQNEAQ (reference sequence). The ends were cut back, 4 bases at V and 0 bases at J, with 19 bases in the middle. The CDR3 spans 18 residues. The CDR3 DNA is TGTGCCAGCAGCTATACAGGTGCTTTCCCCTTTAGCAATCAGCCCCAGCATTTT. Amino acid sequence: CASSYTGAFPFSNQPQHF.

J is TRBJ2-1 and V is TRBV14; D is unclear. Trimming removed 4 bases from V and 9 bases from J, with 7 bases in between. The CDR3 has 11 amino acids. Looked up from germline, CDR1 is SGHDN and CDR2 is FVKESK. The CDR3 protein is CASSLLFEQFF. The CDR3 DNA sequence: TGTGCCAGCAGCCTCCTTTTTGAGCAGTTCTTC.

This sequence joins TRBV28 and TRBJ2-7; 13 nucleotides agree with TRBD2. This CDR3 contains 14 residues. Germline values: CDR1 MDHEN, CDR2 SYDVKM. The DNA for the CDR3 is TGTGCCAGTGGGACTAGCGGGGATCCCCGTTCCCCGTCGGTC. Translation gives CASGTSGDPRSPSV.

The chain recombines TRBV5-4 with TRBJ1-2, with D uncertain. The CDR3 is made up of 13 amino acids. The germline CDR1 and CDR2 sequences are SGHNT and YYREEE (reference sequence). V was trimmed by 0 bases and J by 8 bases, leaving 11 bases between them. The CDR3 bases are TGTGCCAGCAGCTTGGACCCCCTGGAGGGCTACACCTTC. This translates into CASSLDPLEGYTF.

The CDR3 spells CASSFLGGFGSYEQYF. In nucleotides, the CDR3 is TGTGCCAGCAGCTTCCTTGGGGGCTTCGGATCCTACGAGCAGTACTTC. The gene calls are TRBV5-4 and TRBJ2-7; D perhaps matches TRBD1 (6 bases). In germline, CDR1 is SGHNT, CDR2 YYREEE (reference sequence). The CDR3 sequence is 16 residues long. V lost 2 bases, J lost 1 base, and 16 bases lay in between.

V and J are TRBV6-1 and TRBJ2-1; 14 nucleotides agree with TRBD2. Per the germline V gene, CDR1 is MNHNS and CDR2 is SASEGT. Trimming at V came to 11 bases and at J to 8 bases, leaving 8 bases not matched to a gene. The CDR3 has 14 amino acids. The CDR3 sequence: CAGGTSGRSDEQFF. The CDR3 DNA sequence: TGTGCCGGGGGGACTAGCGGGAGATCCGATGAGCAGTTCTTC.

V usage is TRBV10-3 and J usage is TRBJ2-3; D is unclear. Germline loops: CDR1 ENHRY, CDR2 SYGVKD. CDR3 length: 13 amino acids. Trimming left V 4 bases short and J 2 bases short, with 7 bases between. CDR3 in amino acids: CAISAPLTDTQYF. The CDR3 DNA follows: TGTGCCATCAGTGCTCCCCTCACAGATACGCAGTATTTT.

The V and J genes are TRBV6-1 and TRBJ2-3, with TRBD1 matching 8 bases. Germline V gene lookup returns CDR1 MNHNS and CDR2 SASEGT. The CDR3 loop spans 13 amino acids. Germline trimming cut 6 bases from V and 6 bases from J; bases unmatched to any gene: 5. Here the CDR3 reads CASRPDRADTQYF. The CDR3 DNA reads TGTGCCAGCAGGCCGGACAGGGCCGATACGCAGTATTTT.

This clone was seen once. This chain joins TRBV2 and TRBJ2-7, with 11 nucleotides matching TRBD2. J gave up 5 bases and V 2 bases, and 2 bases lay outside the gene matches. The length of the CDR3 is 14 residues. CDR1 and CDR2 from the germline V gene are SNHLY and FYNNEI. CDR3 region: CASSELTSGNEQYF. Written as DNA, the CDR3 is TGTGCCAGCAGTGAATTGACTAGCGGGAACGAGCAGTACTTC.

This rearrangement joins TRBV5-1 to TRBJ2-7; 9 nucleotides align to TRBD2. This CDR3 is built from 15 residues. Germline CDR1 SGHRS, CDR2 YFSETQ. V shed 0 bases and J 2 bases; nucleotides not matched to a gene: 3. The CDR3 spells CASSLGAGGPYEQYF. CDR3 in DNA: TGCGCCAGCAGCTTGGGGGCGGGGGGGCCCTACGAGCAGTACTTC.

The chain carries TRBV6-6 and TRBJ1-2, with 7 bases identical to TRBD1. Germline V lookup: CDR1 MNHNY, CDR2 SVGAGI (reference sequence). This CDR3 contains 11 residues. CDR3 protein: CAGGTEYGYTF. CDR3 bases: TGTGCAGGCGGGACAGAGTATGGCTACACCTTC.

This clone has only a few counts. This sequence joins TRBV30 and TRBJ1-5, with unresolved D. Per germline, CDR1 GTSNPN and CDR2 SVGIG (reference sequence). V was trimmed by 3 bases and J by 1 base, leaving 4 bases between them. The CDR3 contains 12 residues. CDR3 sequence: CAWSPSNQPQHF. DNA of the CDR3: TGTGCCTGGAGCCCAAGCAATCAGCCCCAGCATTTT.